Sequencing of this T cell receptor (beta chain) was carried out in a study of T cell repertoires in cytomegalovirus infection. General study points: Across the ex vivo response, the dominant clonotypes were HLA-C-restricted CMV-specific TCR beta clonotypes.

Using its own MiXCR run on the reads, TCRdb lists one record per CDR3 protein. There are a few hundred thousand distinct CDR3 sequences in the sample; 15% to 20% occur only once, and approximately 10% lies in the top ten. This clonotype showed up just a few times. Its target is not known. CDR1 is DFQATT, CDR2 SNEGSKA, per germline (reference sequence). The CDR3 spans 13 residues. The V gene end was trimmed by 5 bases and the J gene end by 2 bases; junction bases not matched to a gene: 3. The clonotype was recovered from a human donor in good health (CMV status not recorded). Some clones in this sample may be carry-over from other donors' samples. The chain couples TRBV20-1 to TRBJ2-5, with 9 bases that match TRBD2. Sequencing was done on a sample of PBMCs. As DNA, the CDR3 is TGCAGTGCTCTGCGGGGGGGGCAAGAGACCCAGTACTTC. It encodes CSALRGGQETQYF.